The 19 T cell receptor beta chains presented below share a single source sample, sequenced in a study of blood T cells in healthy people across ages. PCR was performed a second time for roughly 7 to 12 cycles using a sample-barcoded 5' primer and a J-beta primer mix. TCRdb used MiXCR to reprocess the 5' RACE reads, holding one entry per CDR3 protein. Here the sample spans some 750,000 distinct CDR3 sequences, 22% being singletons. Sequencing input: blood. The receptors were sampled from a man in his sixties or seventies in good health.

The rearrangement links TRBV29-1 to TRBJ1-2; 7 nucleotides agree with TRBD1. J lost 5 bases, V lost 4 bases, and 7 bases had no gene match. The CDR3 runs 13 residues. Germline values: CDR1 SQVTM, CDR2 ANQGSEA. CDR3 region: CSVGVQGGYGYTF. CDR3 in DNA: TGCAGCGTTGGGGTCCAGGGGGGATATGGCTACACCTTC.

The chain is built from TRBV5-1 and TRBJ2-3, with a weak D call TRBD1 (6 bases). Germline assignment: CDR1 SGHRS and CDR2 YFSETQ. CDR3 length: 15 residues. The V end lost 5 bases, the J end lost 4 bases, and 17 bases lay between the germline ends. In DNA, the CDR3 is TGCGCCAGCAGAAGTCGGCCACAGGGCGCAGATACGCAGTATTTT. Its translation: CASRSRPQGADTQYF.

J is TRBJ2-3 and V is TRBV5-1; 8 positions match TRBD1. This CDR3 has 14 residues. Germline V lookup: CDR1 SGHRS, CDR2 YFSETQ. The V segment lost 0 bases and the J segment 6 bases; nucleotides outside the gene matches: 3. CDR3 sequence: CASSLGTGSDTQYF. The CDR3 DNA reads as TGCGCCAGCAGCTTGGGGACAGGGTCGGATACGCAGTATTTT.

This clonotype has only a few counts. The V call is TRBV6-6, the J call TRBJ1-4; D remains ambiguous. The CDR3 is 14 residues long. Per germline, CDR1 MNHNY and CDR2 SVGAGI (reference sequence). Trimming pared 6 bases from V and 4 bases from J, leaving 12 bases between. DNA for the CDR3: TGTGCCAGCAGCCCGGATAGGAATAATGAAAAACTGTTTTTT. It specifies CASSPDRNNEKLFF.

At least ten counts were recorded for this clonotype. The rearrangement links TRBV5-5 to TRBJ2-3, with D unclear. CDR1 SGHKS and CDR2 YYEKEE come from the germline V gene (reference sequence). The ends were cut back, 0 bases at V and 6 bases at J, with 11 bases in the middle. CDR3 length equals 14 residues. The CDR3 DNA sequence: TGTGCCAGCAGCTTGGACGCGACGGTGGATACGCAGTATTTT. As protein: CASSLDATVDTQYF.

The chain couples TRBV12-3 or TRBV12-4 to TRBJ1-5; D uncertain. Trimming shortened V by 5 bases and J by 6 bases, and 8 bases separated the two germline ends. The CDR3 contains 12 residues. CDR3 nucleotide sequence: TGTGCCAGCAGTCTCCAGAGTCAGCCCCAGCATTTT. This translates into CASSLQSQPQHF.

This clonotype occurred a few times. This rearrangement joins TRBV7-3 to TRBJ2-5; D is unclear. The CDR3 is made up of 15 amino acids. Trimming took off 2 bases at V and 2 bases at J, with 12 bases between the two ends. CDR1 is SGHTA and CDR2 is FQGTGA in the germline V gene. CDR3 region: CASSLRVTSQETQYF. The CDR3 DNA follows: TGTGCCAGCAGCTTACGGGTGACCTCTCAAGAGACCCAGTACTTC.

V usage is TRBV5-1 and J usage is TRBJ2-5, with 7 bases fitting TRBD1. Trimming removed 4 bases from V and 2 bases from J; junction bases left unmatched: 8. Germline CDR1 and CDR2: SGHRS and YFSETQ. The CDR3 sequence is 15 residues long. This CDR3 reads CASSRGQRRQETQYF. The CDR3 nucleotides are TGCGCCAGCAGCCGGGGACAGAGAAGACAAGAGACCCAGTACTTC.

This clonotype was seen only a few times. The chain recombines TRBV6-2 or TRBV6-3 with TRBJ1-2, with a weak D call TRBD1 (6 bases). V was shortened by 5 bases and J by 7 bases, with 23 bases between the two germline ends. This CDR3 has 16 residues. Germline-derived CDR1 and CDR2 are MNHEY and SVGEGT. The CDR3 reads CASSGPATGARFGYTF. In nucleotides, the CDR3 is TGTGCCAGCAGTGGCCCCGCGACAGGAGCGCGGTTTGGCTACACCTTC.

This clonotype was recorded at least ten times. V and J are TRBV3-1 and TRBJ2-3; D ambiguous. The CDR3 consists of 11 residues. CDR1 is LGHDT, CDR2 YNNKEL, per germline (reference sequence). V was pared by 3 bases and J by 7 bases, with 5 bases between. This chain's CDR3 is CASSQSNTQYF. Written as DNA, the CDR3 is TGTGCCAGCAGCCAGTCCAATACGCAGTATTTT.

This clonotype was found a few times. The V gene is TRBV3-1, the J gene TRBJ2-2; D may be TRBD1 (6 bases). The germline V gene encodes CDR1 LGHDT and CDR2 YNNKEL (reference sequence). The ends were cut back, 2 bases at V and 5 bases at J, with 18 bases in the middle. This CDR3 has 17 residues. Here the CDR3 reads CASSQSAGAKGTGELFF. For the CDR3, the DNA is TGTGCCAGCAGCCAAAGTGCAGGGGCTAAAGGGACCGGGGAGCTGTTTTTT.

The gene calls are TRBV10-3 and TRBJ2-3; 9 positions agree with TRBD1. J was trimmed by 5 bases and V by 8 bases; bases with no gene match: 11. Germline CDR1 ENHRY, CDR2 SYGVKD. CDR3 length: 15 amino acids. The CDR3 DNA reads as TGTGCCATCCAACCGCTGGACAGGGGCGGAGATACGCAGTATTTT. Encoded protein: CAIQPLDRGGDTQYF.

The J gene is TRBJ1-4, the V gene TRBV3-1; D is possibly TRBD1 (6 bases). This CDR3 spans 14 amino acids. The V end was cut by 3 bases, the J end by 6 bases, with 11 bases between. Germline V gene lookup returns CDR1 LGHDT and CDR2 YNNKEL (reference sequence). The CDR3 here is CASSQRTADEKLFF. CDR3 nucleotides: TGTGCCAGCAGCCAGAGGACAGCAGATGAAAAACTGTTTTTT.

The chain links TRBV20-1 to TRBJ2-4, with a possible D match to TRBD1 (7 bases). Trimming cost V 1 base and J 5 bases, with 21 bases left between them. CDR1 is DFQATT and CDR2 is SNEGSKA in the germline V gene (reference sequence). CDR3 length: 17 residues. In DNA form, the CDR3 reads TGCAGTGCTAGAGCCTTGGTGGAGGGGGCGTCGGAAAACATTCAGTACTTC. Its protein is CSARALVEGASENIQYF.

Concerning this clonotype: At one end, the junction sequence differs from germline, possibly due to a read error. The V call is TRBV6-5, the J call TRBJ1-1; D is undetermined. The germline CDR1 and CDR2 sequences are MNHEY and SVGAGI. This CDR3 is built from 15 residues. CDR3 region: CASGYGPGGITEAFF. The CDR3 DNA reads TGTGCCAGCGGTTACGGCCCCGGAGGTATCACTGAAGCTTTCTTT.

In this sample, this clonotype turned up a few times. The chain recombines TRBV9 with TRBJ1-6; D is perhaps TRBD1 (6 bases). The CDR3 spans 17 residues. Trimming took 0 bases from V and 2 from J, leaving 12 bases between them. Looked up from germline, CDR1 is SGDLS and CDR2 is YYNGEE. The CDR3 DNA reads as TGTGCCAGCAGCGTAGCTAGGGGGGCCACCTATAATTCACCCCTCCACTTT. This translates into CASSVARGATYNSPLHF.

This clonotype was counted between two and nine times. The chain employs TRBV12-3 or TRBV12-4 and TRBJ2-7; 7 nucleotides align to TRBD2. After removal of 5 bases from V and 4 bases from J, the junction contained 8 bases not matched to a gene. CDR3 length: 14 residues. Written as DNA, the CDR3 is TGTGCCAGCAGTGACTCGGGACTACTGTACGAGCAGTACGTC. This translates into CASSDSGLLYEQYV.

V gene TRBV19 combines with J gene TRBJ1-3; possible D gene TRBD1, 6 bases. The V end lost 5 bases, the J end lost 4 bases, and 12 bases lay between the germline ends. CDR3 size: 14 residues. Germline CDR1 LNHDA, CDR2 SQIVND (reference sequence). Written as DNA, the CDR3 is TGTGCCAGTAGTTTCCGGGGGCTCGGAAACACCATATATTTT. It is translated as CASSFRGLGNTIYF.

This clonotype was counted a few times. V usage is TRBV19 and J usage is TRBJ2-1, with D perhaps matching TRBD2 (5 bases). The V gene lost 10 bases and the J gene lost 6 bases, with 16 bases spanning the gap. CDR1 and CDR2 (germline): LNHDA, SQIVND (reference sequence). This CDR3 region has 13 residues. The CDR3 DNA follows: TGTGCCACCAGGAGGTTAGGCGGCAATGAGCAGTTCTTC. The encoded protein is CATRRLGGNEQFF.